Given below is one TCR beta chain in context. Between the trimmed V and J ends, which lost 5 bases and 0 bases, there was a span of 13 bases. This CDR3 region has 15 residues. CDR1 is MNHEY and CDR2 is SVGAGI in the germline V gene. The data belong to a study of control samples from healthy donors and cancer patients. TCRdb's copy holds only in-frame clones and misses some; the assay was immunoSEQ multiplex PCR. Among approximately 89,000 clones listed, around 86% were seen once. The sequence was collected from a man aged 30-40 years in good health. This chain connects TRBV6-5 to TRBJ1-1; D gene ambiguous. Sequencing was carried out using blood. The CDR3 coding sequence is TGTGCCAGCAGTCTCGGGCCGGGGATGAACACTGAAGCTTTCTTT. Translated, it gives CASSLGPGMNTEAFF.